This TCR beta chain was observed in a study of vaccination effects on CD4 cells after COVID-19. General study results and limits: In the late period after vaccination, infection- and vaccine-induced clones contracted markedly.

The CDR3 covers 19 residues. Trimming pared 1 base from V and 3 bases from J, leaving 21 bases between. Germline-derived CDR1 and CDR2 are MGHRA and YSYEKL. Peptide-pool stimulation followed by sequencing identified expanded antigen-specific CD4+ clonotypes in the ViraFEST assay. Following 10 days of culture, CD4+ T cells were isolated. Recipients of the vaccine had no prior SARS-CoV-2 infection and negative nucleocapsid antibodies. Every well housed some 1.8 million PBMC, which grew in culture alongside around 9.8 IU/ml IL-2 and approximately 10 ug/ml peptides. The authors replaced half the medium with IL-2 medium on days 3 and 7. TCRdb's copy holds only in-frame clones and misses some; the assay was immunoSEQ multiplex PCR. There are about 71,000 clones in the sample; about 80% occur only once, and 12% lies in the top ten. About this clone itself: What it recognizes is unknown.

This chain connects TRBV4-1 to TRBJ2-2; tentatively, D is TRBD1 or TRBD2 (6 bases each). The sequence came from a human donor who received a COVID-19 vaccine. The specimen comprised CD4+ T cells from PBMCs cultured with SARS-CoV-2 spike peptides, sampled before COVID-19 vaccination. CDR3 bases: TGCGCCAGCAGCCAAGTAGGGGGGCGGGTGTTGGGAGACACCGGGGAGCTGTTTTTT. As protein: CASSQVGGRVLGDTGELFF.